The sequence of this TCR beta chain was determined in a study of identical twins. TCRdb re-called the 5' RACE reads through MiXCR, storing one row per CDR3 protein. The data contain approximately 550,000 distinct CDR3 sequences, 20% to 25% of them singletons. With 7 bases clipped from V and 9 bases from J, the junction kept 11 bases outside the gene matches. Germline V gives CDR1 MNHEY, CDR2 SMNVEV (reference sequence). This CDR3 spans 16 amino acids. These data also formed part of another study, on yellow fever vaccine responses in identical twins.

The material sequenced was CD4+ T cells sorted from blood. V gene TRBV27 combines with J gene TRBJ2-1, with TRBD2 matching over 14 bases. The receptor was isolated from a young woman in good health. For the CDR3, the DNA is TGTGCCAGCACCCTTTTACCGGGACTAGCGGGAGTTGAGCAGTTCTTC. Translating gives CASTLLPGLAGVEQFF.